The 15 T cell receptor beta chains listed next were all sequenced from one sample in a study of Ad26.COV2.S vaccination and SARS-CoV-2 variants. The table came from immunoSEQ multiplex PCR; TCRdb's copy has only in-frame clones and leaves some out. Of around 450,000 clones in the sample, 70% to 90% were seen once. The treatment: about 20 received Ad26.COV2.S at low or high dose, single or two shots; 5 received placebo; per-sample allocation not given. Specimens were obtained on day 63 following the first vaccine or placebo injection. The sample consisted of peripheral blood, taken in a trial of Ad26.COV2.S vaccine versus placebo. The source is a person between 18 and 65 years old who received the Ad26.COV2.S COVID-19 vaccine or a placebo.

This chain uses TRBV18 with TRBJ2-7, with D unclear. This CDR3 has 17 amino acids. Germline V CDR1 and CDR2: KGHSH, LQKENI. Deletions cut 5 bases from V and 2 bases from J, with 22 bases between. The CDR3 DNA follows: TGTGCCAGCTCATCCACCGCGGCTCCTAGAAGGGCCTACGAGCAGTACTTC. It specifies CASSSTAAPRRAYEQYF.

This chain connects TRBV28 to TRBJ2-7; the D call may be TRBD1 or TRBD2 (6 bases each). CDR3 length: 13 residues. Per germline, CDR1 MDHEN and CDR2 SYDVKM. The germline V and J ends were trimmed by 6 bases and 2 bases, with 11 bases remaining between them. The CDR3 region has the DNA TGTGCCAGCAGGGAGGGGGTTGCCTACGAGCAGTACTTC. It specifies CASREGVAYEQYF.

The CDR3 nucleotides are TGTGCCAGCAGGTGGTATTCTAGCACAGATACGCAGTATTTT. Translation: CASRWYSSTDTQYF. This chain uses TRBV2 with TRBJ2-3; D uncertain. The CDR3 runs to 14 residues. V was cut by 6 bases and J by 0 bases, with 10 bases left in between. Germline-derived CDR1 and CDR2 are SNHLY and FYNNEI.

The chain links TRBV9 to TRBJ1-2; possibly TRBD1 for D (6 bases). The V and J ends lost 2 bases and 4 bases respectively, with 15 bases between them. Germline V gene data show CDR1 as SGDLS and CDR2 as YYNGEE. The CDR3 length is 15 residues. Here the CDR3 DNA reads TGTGCCAGCAGCGTTAGCCCGACAGGCCGCTATGGCTACACCTTC. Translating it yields CASSVSPTGRYGYTF.

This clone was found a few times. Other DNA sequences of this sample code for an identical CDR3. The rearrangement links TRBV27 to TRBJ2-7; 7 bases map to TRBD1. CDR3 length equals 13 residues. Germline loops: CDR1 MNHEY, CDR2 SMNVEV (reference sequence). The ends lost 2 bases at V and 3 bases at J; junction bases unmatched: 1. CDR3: CASSLGQDYEQYF. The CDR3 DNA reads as TGTGCCAGCAGTTTAGGACAGGACTACGAGCAGTACTTC.

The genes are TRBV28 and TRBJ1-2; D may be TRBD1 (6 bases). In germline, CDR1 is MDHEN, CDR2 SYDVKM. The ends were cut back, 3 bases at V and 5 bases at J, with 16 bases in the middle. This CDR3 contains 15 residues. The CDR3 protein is CASSLTNRVWYGYTF. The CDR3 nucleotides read TGTGCCAGCAGTTTGACAAACAGGGTATGGTATGGCTACACCTTC.

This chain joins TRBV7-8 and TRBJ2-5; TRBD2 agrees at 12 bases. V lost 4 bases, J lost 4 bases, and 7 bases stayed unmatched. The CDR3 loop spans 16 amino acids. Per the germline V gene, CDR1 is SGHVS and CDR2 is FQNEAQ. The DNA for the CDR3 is TGTGCCAGCAGCTACACTAGCGGGGGGCATTTAGAGACCCAGTACTTC. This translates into CASSYTSGGHLETQYF.

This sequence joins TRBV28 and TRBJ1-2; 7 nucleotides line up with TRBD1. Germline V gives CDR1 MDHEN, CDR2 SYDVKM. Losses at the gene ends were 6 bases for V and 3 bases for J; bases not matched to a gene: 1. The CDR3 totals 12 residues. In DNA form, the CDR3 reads TGTGCCAGCAGAACAGGGGACTATGGCTACACCTTC. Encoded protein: CASRTGDYGYTF.

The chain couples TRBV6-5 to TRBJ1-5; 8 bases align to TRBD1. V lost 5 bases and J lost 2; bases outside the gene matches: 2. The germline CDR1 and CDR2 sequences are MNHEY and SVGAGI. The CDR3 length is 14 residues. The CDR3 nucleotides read TGTGCCAGCAGTCTACAGGGGGGCAATCAGCCCCAGCATTTT. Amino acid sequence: CASSLQGGNQPQHF.

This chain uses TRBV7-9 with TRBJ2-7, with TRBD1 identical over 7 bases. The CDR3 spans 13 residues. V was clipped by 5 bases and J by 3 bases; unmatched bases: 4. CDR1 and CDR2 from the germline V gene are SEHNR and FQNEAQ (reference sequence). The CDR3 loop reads CASSRGDSYEQYF. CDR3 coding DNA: TGTGCCAGCAGCCGTGGGGACAGCTACGAGCAGTACTTC.

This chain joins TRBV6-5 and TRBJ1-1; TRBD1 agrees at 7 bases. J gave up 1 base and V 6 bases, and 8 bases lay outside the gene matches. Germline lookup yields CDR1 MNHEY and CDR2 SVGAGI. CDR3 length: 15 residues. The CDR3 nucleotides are TGTGCCAGCAGCCCGGGACAGCTAAAGAACACTGAAGCTTTCTTT. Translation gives CASSPGQLKNTEAFF.

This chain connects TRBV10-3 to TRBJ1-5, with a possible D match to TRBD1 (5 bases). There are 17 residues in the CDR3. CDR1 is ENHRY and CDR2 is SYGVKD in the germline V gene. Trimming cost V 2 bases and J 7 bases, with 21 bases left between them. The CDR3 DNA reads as TGTGCCATCAGTGAGCCCACGAGCCAAGGGACGAGGCAGCCCCAGCATTTT. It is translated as CAISEPTSQGTRQPQHF.

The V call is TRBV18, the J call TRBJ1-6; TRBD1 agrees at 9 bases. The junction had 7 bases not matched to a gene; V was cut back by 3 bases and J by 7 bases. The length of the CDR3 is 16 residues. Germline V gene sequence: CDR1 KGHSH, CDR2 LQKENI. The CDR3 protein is CASSPVWDRANSPLHF. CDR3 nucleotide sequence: TGTGCCAGCTCACCCGTTTGGGACAGGGCAAATTCACCCCTCCACTTT. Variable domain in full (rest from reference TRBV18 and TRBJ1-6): NAGVMQNPRHLVRRRGQEARLRCSPMKGHSHVYWYRQLPEEGLKFMVYLQKENIIDESGMPKERFSAEFPKEGPSILRIQQVVRGDSAAYFCASSPVWDRANSPLHFGNGTRLTVT.

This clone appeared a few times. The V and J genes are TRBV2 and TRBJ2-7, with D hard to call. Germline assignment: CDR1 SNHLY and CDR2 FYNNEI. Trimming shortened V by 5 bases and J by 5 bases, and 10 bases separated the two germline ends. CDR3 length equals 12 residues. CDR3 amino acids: CASSPKDDEQYF. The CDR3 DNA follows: TGTGCCAGCAGTCCCAAAGACGACGAGCAGTACTTC.

This CDR3 is CASSGPVTLGANVLTF. The DNA of the CDR3 is TGTGCCAGCAGTGGCCCCGTTACTTTAGGGGCCAACGTCCTGACTTTC. The genes are TRBV2 and TRBJ2-6; D remains ambiguous. This CDR3 comprises 16 residues. The germline V gene encodes CDR1 SNHLY and CDR2 FYNNEI. V lost 4 bases and J lost 4, with 14 bases in between.